Shown below are 31 T cell receptor beta chains from a single sample sequenced in a study of cytomegalovirus exposure and HLA in healthy donors. The study ran its PCR with 60 Vbeta and 13 Jbeta primers. TCRdb's copy holds only in-frame clones and misses some; the assay was immunoSEQ multiplex PCR. Of about 120,000 clones listed, about 79% are singletons. The source material was PBMCs. The source of these receptors is a man between 18 and 29 years old in good health and CMV-seronegative.

V and J are TRBV27 and TRBJ2-7; 8 nucleotides match TRBD2. Per the germline V gene, CDR1 is MNHEY and CDR2 is SMNVEV (reference sequence). CDR3 length: 15 residues. Trimming cost V 3 bases and J 5 bases; bases outside gene matches: 9. CDR3 amino acids: CASSFVAGGGHEQYF. In nucleotides, the CDR3 is TGTGCCAGCAGTTTCGTGGCGGGAGGAGGGCACGAGCAGTACTTC.

CDR3 sequence reads: CASSWYRDRGLYEQYF. The CDR3 coding sequence is TGTGCCAGCAGCTGGTACCGGGACAGGGGACTCTACGAGCAGTACTTC. V is TRBV7-9 and J is TRBJ2-7; 10 bases agree with TRBD1. The germline gives CDR1 SEHNR, CDR2 FQNEAQ (reference sequence). CDR3 length equals 16 residues. V gave up 4 bases and J gave up 3 bases; unmatched junction bases: 9.

This clone was detected once. This CDR3 is CASRGESGRSYNEQFF. As DNA, the CDR3 is TGTGCCAGCCGGGGGGAGAGCGGGAGATCCTACAATGAGCAGTTCTTC. This sequence joins TRBV6-6 and TRBJ2-1, with 8 bases matching TRBD2. There are 16 residues in the CDR3. With V trimmed by 8 bases and J by 1 base, 10 bases remained unmatched. The germline V gene has CDR1 MNHNY and CDR2 SVGAGI (reference sequence).

The CDR3 nucleotides read TGTGCCAGCAGCAAGCAGGTTGCTTCTAATGAAAAACTGTTTTTT. Protein product: CASSKQVASNEKLFF. The chain is built from TRBV9 and TRBJ1-4, with D uncertain. The V end was cut by 4 bases, the J end by 3 bases, with 13 bases between. The CDR3 extends over 15 amino acids. Germline lookup yields CDR1 SGDLS and CDR2 YYNGEE.

The chain carries TRBV4-2 and TRBJ2-5; 15 nucleotides align to TRBD2. This CDR3 is 17 amino acids long. Germline assignment: CDR1 LGHNA and CDR2 YNFKEQ. Unmatched junction bases numbered 4, after V lost 4 bases and J lost 1 base. In DNA, the CDR3 is TGTGCCAGCAGCCTAGGACTAGCGGGAGGGTCCCAAGAGACCCAGTACTTC. Translating it yields CASSLGLAGGSQETQYF.

This clone has more than one count but fewer than ten. The chain links TRBV19 to TRBJ2-7; TRBD1 aligns across 9 bases. After removal of 8 bases from V and 5 bases from J, the junction contained 7 bases not matched to a gene. The CDR3 covers 13 residues. Germline values: CDR1 LNHDA, CDR2 SQIVND (reference sequence). The CDR3 reads CASAAQGANEQYF. CDR3 nucleotides: TGTGCCAGTGCGGCACAGGGGGCCAACGAGCAGTACTTC.

The rearrangement joins TRBV15 to TRBJ2-2; 7 nucleotides agree with TRBD2. The ends lost 0 bases at V and 6 bases at J; junction bases unmatched: 7. The CDR3 is 16 amino acids. From germline, CDR1 is LNHNV and CDR2 YYDKDF (reference sequence). The CDR3: CATSRDAGDRPGELFF. CDR3 bases: TGTGCCACCAGCAGAGATGCGGGGGATCGGCCCGGGGAGCTGTTTTTT.

The chain joins TRBV9 to TRBJ2-7; TRBD2 agrees at 11 bases. V was clipped by 2 bases and J by 2 bases; unmatched bases: 6. The CDR3 spans 16 residues. Germline V gene data show CDR1 as SGDLS and CDR2 as YYNGEE. The CDR3 region has the DNA TGTGCCAGCAGCGTTGAACCTAGCGGGAGGACCTACGAGCAGTACTTC. The encoded protein is CASSVEPSGRTYEQYF.

The chain is built from TRBV10-3 and TRBJ2-1; D unclear. The CDR3 runs 12 residues. Per germline, CDR1 ENHRY and CDR2 SYGVKD. The V gene lost 4 bases and the J gene lost 3 bases, with 4 bases spanning the gap. The CDR3 bases are TGTGCCATCAGTGCCTTCTACAATGAGCAGTTCTTC. Amino acids: CAISAFYNEQFF.

The chain combines TRBV27 with TRBJ1-1; D perhaps matches TRBD1 (6 bases). V lost 8 bases and J lost 0, with 22 bases in between. This CDR3 region has 17 residues. Germline assignment: CDR1 MNHEY and CDR2 SMNVEV (reference sequence). The CDR3 bases are TGTGCCAGCCTCCCCTCGGGGGGCCCCTATATGAACACTGAAGCTTTCTTT. Protein product: CASLPSGGPYMNTEAFF.

Only a few counts were recorded for this clone. V usage is TRBV10-3 and J usage is TRBJ1-2, with D hard to call. This CDR3 has 14 amino acids. Trimming shortened V by 0 bases and J by 4 bases, and 9 bases separated the two germline ends. The germline V gene has CDR1 ENHRY and CDR2 SYGVKD. Written as DNA, the CDR3 is TGTGCCATCAGTGAGTCGGCGGGATCCTATGGCTACACCTTC. Its translation is CAISESAGSYGYTF.

The V and J genes are TRBV30 and TRBJ1-5, with D perhaps matching TRBD1 (6 bases). Trimming took off 3 bases at V and 1 base at J, with 7 bases between the two ends. The CDR3 sequence is 13 residues long. Germline-derived CDR1 and CDR2 are GTSNPN and SVGIG (reference sequence). CDR3 in DNA: TGTGCCTGGAGCCAGGGGAGCAATCAGCCCCAGCATTTT. This encodes CAWSQGSNQPQHF.

Worth noting for this clone: A junction end diverges from the germline sequence, so it may reflect a read error. The chain combines TRBV7-3 with TRBJ1-2, with TRBD1 as a possible D gene (6 bases). The CDR3 is made up of 12 amino acids. Germline V gene sequence: CDR1 SGHTA, CDR2 FQGTGA. The DNA of the CDR3 is TGTGCCAGCAGTTCCCCAGGGGCCGCGGTCTCCTTC. Its translation: CASSSPGAAVSF.

The V and J genes are TRBV19 and TRBJ2-7; D gene uncertain. Trimming pared 5 bases from V and 2 bases from J, leaving 13 bases between. The CDR3 covers 14 residues. Germline lookup yields CDR1 LNHDA and CDR2 SQIVND (reference sequence). CDR3 sequence reads: CASSVSVSAYEQYF. CDR3 in DNA: TGTGCCAGTAGTGTCTCAGTCTCCGCCTACGAGCAGTACTTC.

This clone was seen more than once but under ten times. The gene calls are TRBV7-2 and TRBJ2-2, with TRBD2 matching 14 bases. V trimming: 5 bases; J trimming: 8 bases; junction bases outside the gene matches: 7. This CDR3 has 16 amino acids. Germline CDR1 and CDR2: SGHTA and FQGNSA. CDR3 DNA: TGTGCCAGCAGCCCGGGACTAGCGGGAGTTGAAGGGGAGCTGTTTTTT. This sequence encodes CASSPGLAGVEGELFF.

This chain uses TRBV7-8 with TRBJ2-2; 14 nucleotides match TRBD2. The CDR3 covers 16 residues. Per the germline V gene, CDR1 is SGHVS and CDR2 is FQNEAQ. V was clipped by 4 bases and J by 5 bases; unmatched bases: 3. The CDR3 DNA reads as TGTGCCAGCAGCTCCGGACTAGCGGGAGGAACCGGGGAGCTGTTTTTT. Translating gives CASSSGLAGGTGELFF.

This chain uses TRBV11-2 with TRBJ1-2; D ambiguous. The CDR3 runs 15 residues. Germline-derived CDR1 and CDR2 are SGHAT and FQNNGV. V shed 1 base and J shed 0 bases, with 9 bases lying between them. CDR3 residues: CASSLVTEANYGYTF. CDR3 nucleotides: TGTGCCAGCAGCTTAGTTACAGAAGCTAACTATGGCTACACCTTC. The full variable domain, in which reference TRBV11-2 and TRBJ1-2 provide the parts outside the CDR3, is EAGVAQSPRYKIIEKRQSVAFWCNPISGHATLYWYQQILGQGPKLLIQFQNNGVVDDSQLPKDRFSAERLKGVDSTLKIQPAKLEDSAVYLCASSLVTEANYGYTFGSGTRLTVV.

The chain uses TRBV19 and TRBJ1-5, with D perhaps matching TRBD1 (6 bases). Germline lookup yields CDR1 LNHDA and CDR2 SQIVND (reference sequence). Trimming removed 5 bases at V and 0 bases at J, with 17 bases between. The CDR3 extends over 17 amino acids. In nucleotides, the CDR3 is TGTGCCAGTAGTCTGATTCAGGGGCTGACTAGCAATCAGCCCCAGCATTTT. Its protein product is CASSLIQGLTSNQPQHF.

This chain joins TRBV2 and TRBJ1-2; D ambiguous. The germline gives CDR1 SNHLY, CDR2 FYNNEI. V gave up 6 bases and J gave up 8 bases, with 13 bases separating them. This CDR3 is 12 amino acids long. CDR3 protein: CASRLEDFGYTF. In DNA form, the CDR3 reads TGTGCCAGCAGATTAGAGGATTTCGGCTACACCTTC. Filled out from reference TRBV2 and TRBJ1-2, the complete variable domain reads EPEVTQTPSHQVTQMGQEVILRCVPISNHLYFYWYRQILGQKVEFLVSFYNNEISEKSEIFDDQFSVERPDGSNFTLKIRSTKLEDSAMYFCASRLEDFGYTFGSGTRLTVV.

This chain links TRBV7-2 with TRBJ2-1; 9 bases fit TRBD2. The CDR3 extends over 16 amino acids. The trim removed 5 bases at V and 11 bases at J, leaving 16 bases unmatched. Germline lookup yields CDR1 SGHTA and CDR2 FQGNSA. The DNA of the CDR3 is TGTGCCAGCAGCGATGATAGCGGGAGACGGACAAGGCAGCAGTTCTTC. It specifies CASSDDSGRRTRQQFF.

This rearrangement joins TRBV10-2 to TRBJ2-4, with 9 bases identical to TRBD2. The trim removed 5 bases at V and 7 bases at J, leaving 6 bases unmatched. Germline CDR1 reads WSHSY; CDR2 reads SAAADI. The CDR3 totals 14 residues. The CDR3 DNA follows: TGCGCCAGCAGTTTAGCGGGAGTCGGTAACATTCAGTACTTC. As protein: CASSLAGVGNIQYF.

The gene calls are TRBV21-1 and TRBJ1-5. TRBV21-1 is recorded as a pseudogene. The CDR3 contains 14 residues. This CDR3 is CASRLIFSNQPQHF. In DNA form, the CDR3 reads TGTGCCAGCAGACTCATTTTCAGCAATCAGCCCCAGCATTTT.

The rearrangement uses TRBV12-2 and TRBJ1-4; the listed D gene, TRBD1, was not tested against the DNA. TRBV12-2 is designated a pseudogene. CDR3 length equals 15 residues. CDR3 nucleotide sequence: TGTGCAAGTCGCTTAGACCGGACAGGGGGTGAAAAACTGTTTTTT. Residues: CASRLDRTGGEKLFF.

This chain connects TRBV6-5 to TRBJ2-5, with TRBD2 matching 7 bases. The germline V gene has CDR1 MNHEY and CDR2 SVGAGI. The CDR3 totals 15 residues. The V segment lost 0 bases and the J segment 11 bases; nucleotides outside the gene matches: 12. The CDR3 sequence is CASSYSPGQAGEQYF. For the CDR3, the DNA is TGTGCCAGCAGTTACTCCCCGGGCCAGGCGGGAGAGCAGTACTTC.

Note on this clone: The junction departs from germline at one end; a sequencing error may be responsible. The genes are TRBV15 and TRBJ2-7, with D maybe TRBD2 (7 bases). Germline loops: CDR1 LNHNV, CDR2 YYDKDF (reference sequence). The CDR3 runs 16 residues. The CDR3 spells CATSRDRGTRGGFRSF. DNA of the CDR3: TGTGCCACCAGCAGAGATAGGGGGACCAGGGGAGGGTTCAGGAGCTTC.

CDR3 sequence reads: CASSQVLRNTEAFF. CDR3 bases: TGCGCCAGCAGCCAAGTTCTGAGGAACACTGAAGCTTTCTTT. The rearrangement joins TRBV4-1 to TRBJ1-1, with no clear D. From germline, CDR1 is MGHRA and CDR2 YSYEKL. The CDR3 has 14 residues. Between the trimmed V and J ends, which lost 1 base and 1 base, there was a span of 7 bases.

The chain has TRBV4-1 and TRBJ1-4, with D uncertain. The CDR3 spans 14 residues. Germline assignment: CDR1 MGHRA and CDR2 YSYEKL. V was pared by 4 bases and J by 8 bases, with 14 bases between. CDR3 region: CASSPPHGNEKLFF. For the CDR3, the DNA is TGCGCCAGCAGCCCCCCTCACGGGAACGAAAAACTGTTTTTT.

V gene TRBV6-5 combines with J gene TRBJ1-2; TRBD1 might be the D (6 bases). With 0 bases removed from V and 5 bases from J, the gap between germline ends came to 10 bases. The CDR3 consists of 14 residues. The V gene's germline CDR1 is MNHEY and CDR2 SVGAGI. CDR3 sequence: CASSYSIRGYGYTF. As DNA, the CDR3 is TGTGCCAGCAGTTACTCGATTAGGGGGTATGGCTACACCTTC.

For this clone: Its ends do not fully match the called genes, so a read error is possible. V is TRBV7-7 and J is TRBJ2-3; D perhaps matches TRBD2 (6 bases). Germline loops: CDR1 SSHAT, CDR2 FNYEAQ (reference sequence). The CDR3 has 15 amino acids. CDR3 protein: CASSPGLASTDTQYF. DNA of the CDR3: TGTGCTAGCAGCCCGGGACTCGCGTCCACAGATACGCAGTATTTT.

The chain uses TRBV5-4 and TRBJ1-3; maybe TRBD1 (6 bases). The CDR3 runs 16 residues. V was shortened by 4 bases and J by 1 base, with 15 bases between the two germline ends. Germline V gene lookup returns CDR1 SGHNT and CDR2 YYREEE (reference sequence). Here the CDR3 reads CASSRGAGGSGNTIYF. As DNA, the CDR3 is TGTGCCAGCAGCCGGGGGGCCGGGGGATCTGGAAACACCATATATTTT.

The DNA for the CDR3 is TGTGCCAGCAGTGGAGCCCTTATTGGGGGGAGAAGCTACGAGCAGTACTTC. Translation: CASSGALIGGRSYEQYF. The rearrangement joins TRBV6-1 to TRBJ2-7, with D perhaps matching TRBD2 (6 bases). Trimming took 4 bases from V and 3 from J, leaving 22 bases between them. This CDR3 comprises 17 residues. CDR1 and CDR2 (germline): MNHNS, SASEGT.